The 28 T cell receptor beta chains listed next were all sequenced from one sample in a study of shared clonotypes between healthy human individuals. This table comes from immunoSEQ multiplex PCR, and its TCRdb copy is limited to in-frame clones, with some not included. The sample lists under 1,100,000 clones, around 78% occurring once. The sample was memory CD4+ T cells from PBMCs. Subset described: CD45RA-negative fraction. The receptors here all came from a man between 18 and 35 years old in good health. Some clones in this sample may be carry-over from other donors' samples.

The V gene is TRBV9, the J gene TRBJ2-3; D perhaps matches TRBD2 (5 bases). The CDR3 extends over 16 amino acids. Germline V lookup: CDR1 SGDLS, CDR2 YYNGEE. V lost 4 bases to trimming and J lost 2 bases, with 17 bases between them. Written as DNA, the CDR3 is TGTGCCAGCAGCCTCCTCGGCAGCGGACCCACAGATACGCAGTATTTT. Its translation is CASSLLGSGPTDTQYF.

The chain couples TRBV7-3 to TRBJ1-1, with D maybe TRBD1 (5 bases). This CDR3 comprises 13 residues. The germline gives CDR1 SGHTA, CDR2 FQGTGA. Deletions cut 0 bases from V and 11 bases from J, with 13 bases between. CDR3 bases: TGTGCCAGCAGCTTAACCCCCGACAGTCAGGCTTTCTTT. This encodes CASSLTPDSQAFF.

This sequence joins TRBV6-5 and TRBJ1-1; D unclear. V gave up 0 bases and J gave up 1 base, with 12 bases separating them. The CDR3 is 16 residues long. Germline V CDR1 and CDR2: MNHEY, SVGAGI. The CDR3 nucleotides read TGTGCCAGCAGTTACTCCCCACTTGGGTCGAACACTGAAGCTTTCTTT. Translating it yields CASSYSPLGSNTEAFF.

V gene TRBV18 combines with J gene TRBJ1-3, with 7 bases identical to TRBD1. The V segment lost 3 bases and the J segment 2 bases; nucleotides outside the gene matches: 7. CDR3 length equals 16 residues. Germline values: CDR1 KGHSH, CDR2 LQKENI. The CDR3 DNA follows: TGTGCCAGCTCACCGCAAAACAGGGGTCCTGGAAACACCATATATTTT. Protein sequence: CASSPQNRGPGNTIYF.

The chain has TRBV15 and TRBJ1-1; TRBD1 agrees at 9 bases. J was trimmed by 1 base and V by 3 bases; bases with no gene match: 9. The CDR3 length is 17 residues. Germline assignment: CDR1 LNHNV and CDR2 YYDKDF (reference sequence). Written as DNA, the CDR3 is TGTGCCACCAGCAGGCCACCGGGACAGGGATCGAACACTGAAGCTTTCTTT. Translated, it gives CATSRPPGQGSNTEAFF.

Notes on this clone: This may stem from a read error, because a much larger clone lies one nucleotide away. The CDR3 spells CASSSGGGNQPQHF. CDR3 coding DNA: TGTGCCAGCAGCTCCGGGGGGGGCAATCAGCCCCAGCATTTT. V usage is TRBV9 and J usage is TRBJ1-5, with a tentative D call TRBD1 (5 bases). The CDR3 has 14 residues. CDR1 is SGDLS and CDR2 is YYNGEE in the germline V gene. V was trimmed by 4 bases and J by 2 bases, leaving 10 bases between them.

The chain uses TRBV11-1 and TRBJ2-2; 14 bases line up with TRBD2. Germline V gives CDR1 SGHAT, CDR2 FQDESV (reference sequence). V lost 4 bases to trimming and J lost 6 bases; unmatched junction nucleotides: 4. CDR3 length: 16 residues. CDR3: CASSWGTSGSAGELFF. The DNA of the CDR3 is TGTGCCAGCAGCTGGGGGACTAGCGGGAGTGCCGGGGAGCTGTTTTTT.

The gene calls are TRBV19 and TRBJ1-5, with D tentatively TRBD1 (5 bases). Germline V lookup: CDR1 LNHDA, CDR2 SQIVND (reference sequence). V was cut by 5 bases and J by 6 bases, with 11 bases left in between. There are 13 residues in the CDR3. In DNA, the CDR3 is TGTGCCAGTAGTGGGGGTTTGAGTCAGCCCCAGCATTTT. It translates to CASSGGLSQPQHF.

This clone was seen only once. This chain links TRBV2 with TRBJ1-4, with no clear D. The CDR3 extends over 14 amino acids. The ends were cut back, 2 bases at V and 5 bases at J, with 9 bases in the middle. CDR1 is SNHLY and CDR2 is FYNNEI in the germline V gene. CDR3 loop: CASSERTGNEKLFF. In nucleotides, the CDR3 is TGTGCCAGCAGTGAACGGACGGGGAATGAAAAACTGTTTTTT.

This chain joins TRBV5-1 and TRBJ1-1; 7 positions match TRBD1. V lost 4 bases and J lost 8; bases outside the gene matches: 11. This CDR3 spans 14 amino acids. CDR1 SGHRS and CDR2 YFSETQ come from the germline V gene. The CDR3 sequence: CASSIRDSTREAFF. The CDR3 DNA is TGCGCCAGCAGCATCCGGGACAGCACTCGGGAAGCTTTCTTT.

The chain joins TRBV6-1 to TRBJ2-5; D ambiguous. The DNA end lines up better with TRBJ2-7; the J call may be wrong. Germline V gene lookup returns CDR1 MNHNS and CDR2 SASEGT. The CDR3 length is 14 residues. The CDR3 region has the DNA TGTGCCAGCAGTGACGTGAAAGGCTCCTACGAGCAGTACTTC. It is translated as CASSDVKGSYEQYF.

This clone was recorded a few times. V and J are TRBV4-2 and TRBJ2-7; D gene unclear. Germline V CDR1 and CDR2: LGHNA, YNFKEQ. CDR3 length: 14 residues. Trimming took off 1 base at V and 0 bases at J, with 7 bases between the two ends. This CDR3 is CASSQGLSSYEQYF. The CDR3 region has the DNA TGTGCCAGCAGCCAAGGGCTGAGCTCCTACGAGCAGTACTTC.

This chain links TRBV20-1 with TRBJ1-1; unclear D gene. The V end was cut by 3 bases, the J end by 8 bases, with 10 bases between. Germline CDR1 is DFQATT and CDR2 is SNEGSKA (reference sequence). The CDR3 has 11 residues. CDR3 region: CSARSHREAFF. Written as DNA, the CDR3 is TGCAGTGCTAGGAGTCACAGAGAAGCTTTCTTT.

V usage is TRBV11-3 and J usage is TRBJ2-1, with 7 positions matching TRBD2. Unmatched junction bases numbered 10, after V lost 5 bases and J lost 3 bases. The length of the CDR3 is 16 residues. CDR1 is SGHNT, CDR2 YENEEA, per germline. The CDR3 bases are TGTGCCAGCAGCCTAGGACGGCGGGAGAGCTACAATGAGCAGTTCTTC. It encodes CASSLGRRESYNEQFF.

This chain links TRBV28 with TRBJ2-7; the D is unclear. Germline CDR1 MDHEN, CDR2 SYDVKM. Trimming cost V 4 bases and J 9 bases, with 19 bases left between them. The CDR3 is 14 residues long. The CDR3 nucleotides are TGTGCCAGCAGTTCCCTATCTAGTCTCGTCCGGCAGTACTTC. Amino acids: CASSSLSSLVRQYF.

CDR3 sequence (DNA): TGTGCCAGCAGGCCTGATGGAAACACCATATATTTT. It specifies CASRPDGNTIYF. The chain employs TRBV2 and TRBJ1-3; D uncertain. Germline CDR1 SNHLY, CDR2 FYNNEI. With 6 bases removed from V and 3 bases from J, the gap between germline ends came to 6 bases. The CDR3 runs 12 residues.

This clone was recorded only once. V is TRBV25-1 and J is TRBJ2-5; D not certain. This CDR3 is built from 14 residues. Trimming stripped 6 bases from V and 5 bases from J, with 16 bases between. Germline CDR1 reads MGHDK; CDR2 reads SYGVNS. The CDR3 region is CASSDIGFRETQYF. In DNA form, the CDR3 reads TGTGCCAGCAGCGACATAGGGTTCCGGGAGACCCAGTACTTC.

The chain combines TRBV29-1 with TRBJ2-1; the D is unclear. CDR3 length: 14 residues. V was trimmed by 7 bases and J by 11 bases, leaving 24 bases between them. Germline lookup yields CDR1 SQVTM and CDR2 ANQGSEA. The CDR3 spells CSAQQNEDVRKQFF. CDR3 bases: TGCAGCGCTCAGCAGAATGAGGACGTACGCAAGCAGTTCTTC.

This rearrangement joins TRBV5-1 to TRBJ2-5; 16 bases agree with TRBD2. J lost 5 bases, V lost 4 bases, and 8 bases had no gene match. The V gene's germline CDR1 is SGHRS and CDR2 YFSETQ. This CDR3 spans 17 amino acids. The CDR3: CASSGGTSGRARETQYF. CDR3 bases: TGCGCCAGCAGCGGAGGGACTAGCGGGAGGGCCCGGGAGACCCAGTACTTC.

The rearrangement uses TRBV7-9 and TRBJ2-5, with D maybe TRBD2 (7 bases). The V end lost 2 bases, the J end lost 3 bases, and 10 bases lay between the germline ends. This CDR3 is built from 14 residues. CDR1 SEHNR and CDR2 FQNEAQ come from the germline V gene (reference sequence). The CDR3 protein is CASSLRGGEETQYF. CDR3 nucleotides: TGTGCCAGCAGCTTAAGGGGGGGTGAAGAGACCCAGTACTTC.

The chain joins TRBV7-8 to TRBJ2-2, with D perhaps given as TRBD1 or TRBD2 (5 bases each). The germline V gene has CDR1 SGHVS and CDR2 FQNEAQ. V gave up 5 bases and J gave up 2 bases, with 12 bases separating them. CDR3 size: 15 residues. The CDR3 coding sequence is TGTGCCAGCAGCCCCTCGGGACCTAACACCGGGGAGCTGTTTTTT. This sequence encodes CASSPSGPNTGELFF.

This clone was observed a handful of times. The CDR3 protein is CSPKGELAISYNEQFF. Here the CDR3 DNA reads TGCAGCCCTAAGGGGGAGCTAGCTATATCCTACAATGAGCAGTTCTTC. The chain carries TRBV29-1 and TRBJ2-1; maybe TRBD1 (6 bases). The CDR3 is 16 amino acids. V was clipped by 8 bases and J by 1 base, with 21 bases between them. CDR1 is SQVTM, CDR2 ANQGSEA, per germline.

V gene TRBV28 combines with J gene TRBJ2-1; 10 nucleotides line up with TRBD2. The CDR3 is 16 amino acids. The V gene's germline CDR1 is MDHEN and CDR2 SYDVKM. V lost 6 bases and J lost 5; bases outside the gene matches: 10. CDR3 loop: CASSGYSGRLDNEQFF. CDR3 DNA: TGTGCCAGCAGCGGGTATAGCGGGAGGCTCGACAATGAGCAGTTCTTC.

This clone was seen only a few times. Written as DNA, the CDR3 is TGTGCCAGCAGTGAAGTGGTGGCAGCCGGCGGCTACACCTTC. Protein: CASSEVVAAGGYTF. The chain is built from TRBV2 and TRBJ1-2; D remains ambiguous. Germline V gives CDR1 SNHLY, CDR2 FYNNEI. The V end lost 1 base, the J end lost 8 bases, and 14 bases lay between the germline ends. This CDR3 contains 14 residues.

CDR3 residues: CASSLRRLAEGTDTQYF. The CDR3 coding sequence is TGTGCCAGCAGTTTACGCAGACTAGCGGAGGGCACAGATACGCAGTATTTT. The J gene is TRBJ2-3, the V gene TRBV27, with 9 positions matching TRBD2. The germline V gene has CDR1 MNHEY and CDR2 SMNVEV (reference sequence). The V and J ends lost 2 bases and 1 base, in that order; junction bases with no gene match: 7. The length of the CDR3 is 17 residues.

This clone appeared many times. The rearrangement joins TRBV2 to TRBJ1-1; TRBD1 agrees at 7 bases. The CDR3 covers 14 residues. V dropped 7 bases and J dropped 0; count of bases not matched to a gene: 5. CDR1 and CDR2 from the germline V gene are SNHLY and FYNNEI. CDR3 coding DNA: TGTGCCAGCAACCAACAGGGGATGAACACTGAAGCTTTCTTT. Encoded protein: CASNQQGMNTEAFF.

There are a few counts of this clone. The chain couples TRBV5-1 to TRBJ2-7; TRBD2 aligns across 9 bases. The junction had 7 bases not matched to a gene; V was cut back by 4 bases and J by 2 bases. The germline gives CDR1 SGHRS, CDR2 YFSETQ. There are 15 residues in the CDR3. CDR3 loop: CASSLGTSSPYEQYF. As DNA, the CDR3 is TGCGCCAGCAGCCTAGGGACTAGCTCGCCCTACGAGCAGTACTTC.

The V call is TRBV18, the J call TRBJ2-2; D is perhaps TRBD1 (5 bases). The V end lost 2 bases, the J end lost 7 bases, and 8 bases lay between the germline ends. Germline CDR1 KGHSH, CDR2 LQKENI. This CDR3 contains 13 residues. CDR3 sequence reads: CASSPGAVGELFF. The CDR3 DNA reads as TGTGCCAGCTCACCAGGGGCGGTCGGGGAGCTGTTTTTT.